This TCR beta chain originates from a study of blood T cells in healthy people across ages. J gave up 2 bases and V 4 bases, and 16 bases lay outside the gene matches. Looked up from germline, CDR1 is MGHDK and CDR2 is SYGVNS. The CDR3 has 18 amino acids. PCR was performed a second time for about 7 to 11 cycles using a sample-barcoded 5' primer and a J-beta primer mix. TCRdb re-called the 5' RACE reads with MiXCR, one entry per CDR3 protein. The sample includes about 720,000 distinct CDR3 sequences, 22% seen only once; the top ten take around 21%. The specimen sequenced was blood. The rearrangement joins TRBV25-1 to TRBJ2-7, with TRBD1 matching 8 bases. The sequence was obtained from an older man in good health. CDR3 bases: TGTGCCAGCAGTGCATGGGGGATTCAGGGGGCCGGAACCTACGAGCAGTACTTC. Translated, it gives CASSAWGIQGAGTYEQYF.